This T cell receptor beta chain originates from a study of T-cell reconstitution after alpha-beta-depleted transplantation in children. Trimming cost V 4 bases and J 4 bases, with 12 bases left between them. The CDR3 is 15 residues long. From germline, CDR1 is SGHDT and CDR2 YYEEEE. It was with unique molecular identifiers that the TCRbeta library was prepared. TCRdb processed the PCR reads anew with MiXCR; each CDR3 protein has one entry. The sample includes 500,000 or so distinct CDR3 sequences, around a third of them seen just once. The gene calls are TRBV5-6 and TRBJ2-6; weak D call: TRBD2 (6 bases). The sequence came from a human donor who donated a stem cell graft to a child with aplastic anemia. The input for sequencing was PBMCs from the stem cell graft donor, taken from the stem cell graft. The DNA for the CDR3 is TGTGCCAGCAGCCGACTAGTCGTCGGGGCCAACGTCCTGACTTTC. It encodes CASSRLVVGANVLTF.